This T cell receptor (beta chain) was recorded in a study of cytomegalovirus exposure and HLA in healthy donors. The study's findings and limits: It was taken for granted in presence/absence analyses that sequencing depth across donors was roughly uniform. A later analysis found TCR association rates differed by HLA locus, highest for DRB1 and lowest for HLA-C. Reports credit the classifier with highly specific, highly sensitive diagnosis of cytomegalovirus status.

Of note for this clone: Its antigen is currently unknown.

Trimming cost V 3 bases and J 6 bases, with 8 bases left between them. Germline V gene data show CDR1 as MNHEY and CDR2 as SMNVEV (reference sequence). This CDR3 contains 13 residues. PCR primers comprised 60 Vbeta and 13 Jbeta primers. Using immunoSEQ multiplex PCR, the repertoire was profiled, and TCRdb retains in-frame clones only, with some absent. The table lists 130,000 to 150,000 clones, about four fifths of them singletons. This chain connects TRBV27 to TRBJ2-2; the D gene is possibly TRBD2 (5 bases). This TCR was recovered from a man aged 30 to 39 in good health and CMV-seronegative. Sequences were obtained from PBMCs. The CDR3 DNA is TGTGCCAGCAGTTTGTGGGGAGCCGGGGAGCTGTTTTTT. Amino acid sequence: CASSLWGAGELFF.